This T cell receptor (beta chain) emerged from a study of T cells after yellow fever vaccination. This clonotype was observed a few times. TCRdb fed the 5' RACE reads into MiXCR, producing one record per CDR3 protein. The data contain about 550,000 distinct CDR3 sequences, 15% to 20% of them seen just once; the ten biggest clones take up roughly an eighth. The specimen comprised PBMCs, sampled 15 days after the yellow fever booster vaccination. The receptor comes from a young man who received the YFV17D yellow fever vaccine.

As DNA, the CDR3 is TGTGCCAGCAGCTTTGGGCAGGGGCAAGGAAACACCATATATTTT. Translation: CASSFGQGQGNTIYF. The rearrangement links TRBV7-2 to TRBJ1-3, with a tentative D call TRBD1 (6 bases). CDR3 size: 15 residues. Looked up from germline, CDR1 is SGHTA and CDR2 is FQGNSA. V lost 3 bases and J lost 4, with 13 bases in between.